Below, 19 T cell receptor beta chains from the same sample are listed, as sequenced in a study of T cell changes during pregnancy in multiple sclerosis (dated by TCRdb to between 2018 and 2021). Libraries came from the immunoSEQ multiplex PCR assay. Held by TCRdb, this immuneACCESS table contains in-frame sequences only and omits some clones. Under half of the omission traces to an unresolved V gene where checked; the cause of the rest is unknown. In all, the sample holds 61,000 or so clones, and 93% of those were seen once. The ten largest account for 0.36% of the sample. The material was CD4+ T cells from peripheral blood mononuclear cells, obtained before pregnancy. The source is a female donor with multiple sclerosis, enrolled in a pregnancy study.

The V and J genes are TRBV29-1 and TRBJ1-2; no clear D gene. Germline V lookup: CDR1 SQVTM, CDR2 ANQGSEA. Trimming stripped 0 bases from V and 7 bases from J, with 12 bases between. There are 13 residues in the CDR3. In DNA form, the CDR3 reads TGCAGCGTTGAAGATTTGGGGAGAGGTGGCTACACCTTC. This encodes CSVEDLGRGGYTF.

V is TRBV4-3 and J is TRBJ1-2, with 7 bases matching TRBD1. The J segment lost 4 bases and the V segment lost 1 base, leaving 12 bases of the junction unmatched. The CDR3 consists of 17 residues. Germline V lookup: CDR1 LGHNA, CDR2 YSLEER. The CDR3 loop is CASSQAKGAGQSYGYTF. DNA of the CDR3: TGCGCCAGCAGCCAAGCGAAGGGGGCTGGACAGAGCTATGGCTACACCTTC.

This clone appeared a few times. The V and J genes are TRBV11-2 and TRBJ2-7; TRBD1 aligns across 7 bases. The junction had 5 bases not matched to a gene; V was cut back by 5 bases and J by 4 bases. The CDR3 totals 13 residues. Germline V CDR1 and CDR2: SGHAT, FQNNGV. The CDR3 spells CASSLDRRYEQYF. CDR3 in DNA: TGTGCCAGCAGCCTGGACAGGAGGTACGAGCAGTACTTC.

The chain recombines TRBV7-9 with TRBJ2-3, with D maybe TRBD1 (6 bases). Germline V gene lookup returns CDR1 SEHNR and CDR2 FQNEAQ (reference sequence). The germline V and J ends were trimmed by 2 bases and 2 bases, with 8 bases remaining between them. This CDR3 is 14 amino acids long. DNA of the CDR3: TGTGCCAGCAGCTTACAGGGGAACACAGATACGCAGTATTTT. Translation: CASSLQGNTDTQYF. The full variable domain, its missing parts supplied by reference TRBV7-9 and TRBJ2-3, is DTGVSQNPRHKITKRGQNVTFRCDPISEHNRLYWYRQTLGQGPEFLTYFQNEAQLEKSRLLSDRFSAERPKGSFSTLEIQRTEQGDSAMYLCASSLQGNTDTQYFGPGTRLTVL.

The J gene is TRBJ2-2, the V gene TRBV5-1; TRBD2 is a possible D gene (6 bases). V lost 0 bases and J 6 bases, leaving 9 bases between the germline ends. The CDR3 runs 14 residues. Germline V gene lookup returns CDR1 SGHRS and CDR2 YFSETQ. CDR3 coding DNA: TGCGCCAGCAGCTTGGACGGGGGTCCCGGGGAGCTGTTTTTT. It encodes CASSLDGGPGELFF. Looking up the rest from reference TRBV5-1 and TRBJ2-2 gives the full variable domain: KAGVTQTPRYLIKTRGQQVTLSCSPISGHRSVSWYQQTPGQGLQFLFEYFSETQRNKGNFPGRFSGRQFSNSRSEMNVSTLELGDSALYLCASSLDGGPGELFFGEGSRLTVL.

For the CDR3, the DNA is TGCGCCAGCAGCTTGACAGGGCCGCCCTACGAGCAGTACTTC. Translation: CASSLTGPPYEQYF. The genes are TRBV5-1 and TRBJ2-7, with D possibly TRBD1 on 6 matching bases. From germline, CDR1 is SGHRS and CDR2 YFSETQ. There are 14 residues in the CDR3. Between the trimmed V and J ends, which lost 1 base and 2 bases, there was a span of 10 bases.

The V call is TRBV7-2, the J call TRBJ1-4; D perhaps matches TRBD1 (6 bases). Looked up from germline, CDR1 is SGHTA and CDR2 is FQGNSA. This CDR3 region has 16 residues. V was pared by 5 bases and J by 5 bases, with 18 bases between. CDR3 protein: CASSRTRGARNEKLFF. DNA of the CDR3: TGTGCCAGCAGCCGAACCCGGGGGGCGCGGAATGAAAAACTGTTTTTT.

This clone appeared once. The chain links TRBV4-2 to TRBJ1-2, with 8 bases matching TRBD1. The CDR3 is 17 amino acids. Germline CDR1 and CDR2: LGHNA and YNFKEQ. V trimming: 0 bases; J trimming: 4 bases; junction bases outside the gene matches: 10. The CDR3 sequence: CASSQEPPGGMGYGYTF. The DNA of the CDR3 is TGTGCCAGCAGCCAAGAACCTCCAGGGGGCATGGGCTATGGCTACACCTTC.

The V call is TRBV4-2, the J call TRBJ2-7; tentative D call: TRBD1 (6 bases). Germline V gene sequence: CDR1 LGHNA, CDR2 YNFKEQ. The CDR3 has 15 amino acids. Trimming pared 0 bases from V and 3 bases from J, leaving 12 bases between. The CDR3 protein is CASSQDPAGDYEQYF. The CDR3 DNA is TGTGCCAGCAGCCAAGATCCGGCAGGGGACTACGAGCAGTACTTC.

The chain couples TRBV5-1 to TRBJ1-2; D gene uncertain. V was cut by 3 bases and J by 11 bases, with 17 bases left in between. Germline V gives CDR1 SGHRS, CDR2 YFSETQ. The CDR3 consists of 13 residues. The CDR3 sequence is CASSYGDLFGYTF. The CDR3 bases are TGCGCCAGCAGCTACGGGGATTTATTTGGGTACACCTTC.

This clone was detected once. The rearrangement uses TRBV19 and TRBJ2-1; D gene uncertain. CDR3 length: 16 amino acids. Trimming pared 6 bases from V and 4 bases from J, leaving 19 bases between. CDR1 and CDR2 (germline): LNHDA, SQIVND (reference sequence). The CDR3 reads CASRPVRGAGYNEQFF. The CDR3 coding sequence is TGTGCCAGTAGACCCGTTCGAGGAGCCGGTTACAATGAGCAGTTCTTC.

This chain joins TRBV28 and TRBJ1-4, with TRBD1 matching 7 bases. Unmatched junction bases numbered 7, after V lost 2 bases and J lost 13 bases. Germline CDR1 reads MDHEN; CDR2 reads SYDVKM. The CDR3 runs 13 residues. The CDR3 region has the DNA TGTGCCAGCAGTTTAGATTTTAGGGGGCCACTGTTTTTT. It yields the protein CASSLDFRGPLFF.

J is TRBJ2-3 and V is TRBV4-1; tentatively, D is TRBD2 (5 bases). In germline, CDR1 is MGHRA, CDR2 YSYEKL. V gave up 0 bases and J gave up 4 bases, with 11 bases separating them. The CDR3 runs 15 residues. The CDR3 spells CASSQDWLAPDTQYF. In DNA form, the CDR3 reads TGCGCCAGCAGCCAAGATTGGCTAGCCCCAGATACGCAGTATTTT.

A word on this clone: The junction differs from germline at one of its ends, possibly a read error. Other DNA sequences in the same sample also yield this CDR3. The chain uses TRBV30 and TRBJ2-2; D is possibly TRBD2 (6 bases). CDR1 and CDR2 (germline): GTSNPN, SVGIG (reference sequence). The CDR3 contains 17 residues. The CDR3 DNA is TGTGCCTGGAAAATGGGGAGGAGCGGGTTGAACACCGGGGAACTGTTTTTT. It is translated as CAWKMGRSGLNTGELFF.

This chain uses TRBV9 with TRBJ2-1, with D perhaps matching TRBD2 (5 bases). CDR1 and CDR2 (germline): SGDLS, YYNGEE. Between the trimmed V and J ends, which lost 0 bases and 6 bases, there was a span of 10 bases. The CDR3 consists of 14 residues. The CDR3 region has the DNA TGTGCCAGCAGCGTAGGGGGAACTAGCAATGAGCAGTTCTTC. Its protein is CASSVGGTSNEQFF.

This clone has only one observation. The V gene is TRBV7-3, the J gene TRBJ2-1; 12 bases map to TRBD2. Germline V gene lookup returns CDR1 SGHTA and CDR2 FQGTGA. Unmatched junction bases numbered 1, after V lost 3 bases and J lost 4 bases. The CDR3 loop spans 15 amino acids. CDR3 amino acids: CASSFGLAGYNEQFF. CDR3 in DNA: TGTGCCAGCAGCTTTGGACTAGCGGGATACAATGAGCAGTTCTTC.

This rearrangement joins TRBV6-6 to TRBJ2-2; 9 bases are a match to TRBD2. The CDR3 has 16 residues. CDR1 MNHNY and CDR2 SVGAGI come from the germline V gene (reference sequence). V was pared by 0 bases and J by 2 bases, with 1 base of the junction left unmatched. Here the CDR3 DNA reads TGTGCCAGCAGTTACTCTAGCGGGAGAAACACCGGGGAGCTGTTTTTT. Protein sequence: CASSYSSGRNTGELFF.

This rearrangement joins TRBV6-5 to TRBJ1-3, with D possibly matching TRBD1 (5 bases). Germline-derived CDR1 and CDR2 are MNHEY and SVGAGI. The CDR3 spans 14 residues. V was pared by 0 bases and J by 9 bases, with 12 bases between. CDR3 loop: CASSYSRTSPTIYF. CDR3 bases: TGTGCCAGCAGTTACTCTAGGACATCGCCCACCATATATTTT.

The rearrangement uses TRBV5-4 and TRBJ1-1; tentatively, D is TRBD1 (6 bases). Germline lookup yields CDR1 SGHNT and CDR2 YYREEE (reference sequence). The CDR3 extends over 17 amino acids. The V end was cut by 0 bases, the J end by 0 bases, with 15 bases between. In DNA form, the CDR3 reads TGTGCCAGCAGCTTGGCCGGGCAGGGGAGCATGAACACTGAAGCTTTCTTT. It yields the protein CASSLAGQGSMNTEAFF. Variable domain in full (rest from reference TRBV5-4 and TRBJ1-1): ETGVTQSPTHLIKTRGQQVTLRCSSQSGHNTVSWYQQALGQGPQFIFQYYREEENGRGNFPPRFSGLQFPNYSSELNVNALELDDSALYLCASSLAGQGSMNTEAFFGQGTRLTVV.